The sequence of this TCR beta chain was determined in a study of early stage breast cancer tumors. Study background: Around 10-fold was the mean read coverage per sample.

Using immunoSEQ multiplex PCR, the repertoire was profiled, and TCRdb retains in-frame clones only, with some absent. Among fewer than 75,000 clones, around 80% were seen once, and the ten largest hold approximately 3.6%. Points from the study as a whole: Compared with adjacent normal breast tissue, tumors showed 2.5 to 3-fold greater T cell density and higher clonality. Functional markers like CD4, CD8 and FOXP3 were missed in bulk sequencing.

With regard to this clone: Its antigen is as yet unknown.

The V gene lost 6 bases and the J gene lost 3 bases, with 4 bases spanning the gap. Germline CDR1 MGHDK, CDR2 SYGVNS. CDR3 length: 11 residues. This sequence was found in a person in their thirties with breast cancer. Sequencing was performed on blood. The genes are TRBV25-1 and TRBJ2-3; D gene ambiguous. As DNA, the CDR3 is TGTGCCAGCAGGCGAACAGATACGCAGTATTTT. The encoded protein is CASRRTDTQYF.